Given below is one T cell receptor (beta chain) in context. Its cognate antigen is unknown. These data are taken from a study of OX40 agonist ivuxolimab in advanced cancers. Study in general: Patients treated during dose escalation were battling hepatocellular carcinoma, melanoma, renal cell or head and neck cancer.

Blood draws occurred at baseline, cycle 4 day 1, and cycle 7 day 1. Assay: immunoSEQ multiplex PCR; the TCRdb copy retains only in-frame clones and omits some. Here the sample spans more than 75,000 clones, around 85% being singletons. The study, taken as a whole, reports: Partial responders treated at 0.1-3.0 mg/kg exhibited clonal expansion among the lowest measured. Dose levels from 0.1 to 3.0 mg/kg saw CD4+ and CD8+ blood T cells expand clonally by week 6.

V lost 3 bases and J lost 2, with 11 bases in between. This CDR3 is built from 14 residues. Germline CDR1 and CDR2: MDHEN and SYDVKM. Sequencing used CD4+ or CD8+ T cells sorted from blood, obtained in a trial of the OX40 agonist ivuxolimab. The clonotype was recovered from an adult with an advanced solid tumor such as melanoma, head and neck, liver or kidney cancer. This chain connects TRBV28 to TRBJ2-7; no clear D gene. The CDR3 protein is CASSFSANTYEQYF. The DNA of the CDR3 is TGTGCCAGCAGTTTTTCAGCGAATACCTACGAGCAGTACTTC.